This entry lists 14 T cell receptor beta chains sequenced from one sample in a study of CD8 T cells in ankylosing spondylitis. Study results and caveats: A TCR beta motif of several highly homologous variants appeared characteristic of ankylosing spondylitis blood.

From the 5' RACE reads, TCRdb called clonotypes with MiXCR, one entry per CDR3 protein. The sample lists about 700,000 distinct CDR3 sequences; around a fifth were seen once. For these receptors, no antigen is known. Sequencing used blood, either unsorted or a sorted T cell fraction (not recorded which). The source of these receptors is a male donor with ankylosing spondylitis.

This clonotype has at least ten counts. The rearrangement links TRBV12-3 or TRBV12-4 to TRBJ1-3, with 7 bases identical to TRBD1. J gave up 0 bases and V 5 bases, and 4 bases lay outside the gene matches. This CDR3 is 15 amino acids long. CDR3 nucleotide sequence: TGTGCCAGCAGTGCAGGGGGGGGCTCTGGAAACACCATATATTTT. Its translation: CASSAGGGSGNTIYF.

The genes are TRBV6-2 or TRBV6-3 and TRBJ1-2; D uncertain. CDR1 and CDR2 from the germline V gene are MNHEY and SVGEGT. Trimming stripped 7 bases from V and 3 bases from J, with 12 bases between. The CDR3 loop spans 13 amino acids. The CDR3 region is CASTPLEDYGYTF. The CDR3 DNA follows: TGTGCCAGCACCCCCCTGGAAGACTATGGCTACACCTTC.

The chain uses TRBV9 and TRBJ2-1; tentatively, D is TRBD2 (6 bases). There are 14 residues in the CDR3. From germline, CDR1 is SGDLS and CDR2 YYNGEE. Trimming shortened V by 4 bases and J by 6 bases, and 14 bases separated the two germline ends. In nucleotides, the CDR3 is TGTGCCAGCAGCCACCGTACTAGCTTCAATGAGCAGTTCTTC. Amino acids: CASSHRTSFNEQFF.

The chain employs TRBV7-9 and TRBJ2-2; TRBD1 aligns across 10 bases. From germline, CDR1 is SEHNR and CDR2 FQNEAQ (reference sequence). This CDR3 spans 15 amino acids. V lost 6 bases, J lost 5 bases, and 6 bases stayed unmatched. CDR3 in DNA: TGTGCCAGCAGACCGGGGACAGGGGAGACCGGGGAGCTGTTTTTT. Its protein is CASRPGTGETGELFF.

This clonotype was picked up a small number of times. The chain is built from TRBV20-1 and TRBJ1-6; no definite D call. Per germline, CDR1 DFQATT and CDR2 SNEGSKA (reference sequence). Trimming pared 2 bases from V and 0 bases from J, leaving 5 bases between. This CDR3 region has 14 residues. The CDR3 sequence: CSARTSSYNSPLHF. The CDR3 nucleotides read TGCAGTGCTAGAACGAGCTCCTATAATTCACCCCTCCACTTT.

The chain couples TRBV5-1 to TRBJ2-2; D call uncertain. The germline CDR1 and CDR2 sequences are SGHRS and YFSETQ. CDR3 length equals 14 residues. The ends were cut back, 6 bases at V and 4 bases at J, with 13 bases in the middle. The CDR3 reads CASTPGRPTGELFF. CDR3 sequence (DNA): TGCGCCAGCACCCCCGGCCGGCCCACCGGGGAGCTGTTTTTT.

The chain has TRBV12-3 or TRBV12-4 and TRBJ1-4; no clear D gene. V dropped 6 bases and J dropped 3 bases, with 8 bases sitting between them. The CDR3 is 13 residues long. This CDR3 reads CASSAEANEKLFF. The DNA for the CDR3 is TGTGCCAGCAGCGCTGAAGCTAATGAAAAACTGTTTTTT.

A note on this clonotype: An end of the junction differs from the germline gene, which may be a read error. The chain employs TRBV12-3 or TRBV12-4 and TRBJ2-5; D unresolved. This CDR3 is built from 14 residues. In nucleotides, the CDR3 is TGTGCCGGCAGTTTATGGGGTCGGCAAGAGACCCAGTACTTC. Translation gives CAGSLWGRQETQYF.

The V gene is TRBV7-6, the J gene TRBJ2-1; 13 positions agree with TRBD2. The CDR3 loop spans 14 amino acids. Trimming at V came to 9 bases and at J to 6 bases, leaving 5 bases not matched to a gene. CDR1 and CDR2 (germline): SGHVS, FNYEAQ. CDR3 sequence (DNA): TGTGCCAGTACTGGACTAGCGGGGGCCAATGAGCAGTTCTTC. Protein: CASTGLAGANEQFF.

The chain is built from TRBV29-1 and TRBJ2-5; 8 bases are shared with TRBD1. Germline lookup yields CDR1 SQVTM and CDR2 ANQGSEA. CDR3 length: 14 residues. J lost 2 bases, V lost 2 bases, and 4 bases had no gene match. The CDR3 sequence is CSVEPRDRQETQYF. The CDR3 nucleotides are TGCAGCGTTGAACCCCGGGACAGGCAAGAGACCCAGTACTTC.

The chain uses TRBV12-3 or TRBV12-4 and TRBJ2-1; the D is unclear. This CDR3 contains 16 residues. Trimming left V 6 bases short and J 4 bases short, with 19 bases between. The CDR3 sequence: CASSLQRPVPYNEQFF. The CDR3 coding sequence is TGTGCCAGCAGCTTACAGCGACCCGTCCCTTACAATGAGCAGTTCTTC.

V gene TRBV15 combines with J gene TRBJ1-4; D remains ambiguous. The germline CDR1 and CDR2 sequences are LNHNV and YYDKDF (reference sequence). The CDR3 has 15 amino acids. V gave up 4 bases and J gave up 2 bases, with 11 bases separating them. The CDR3 DNA is TGTGCCACCAGCACTGACATCGTCACTAATGAAAAACTGTTTTTT. Residues: CATSTDIVTNEKLFF.

Ten or more counts support this clonotype. CDR3 amino acids: CSAAGQGSSGANVLTF. The CDR3 DNA reads as TGCAGTGCTGCGGGACAGGGCAGCTCTGGGGCCAACGTCCTGACTTTC. The chain links TRBV20-1 to TRBJ2-6; 9 positions agree with TRBD1. The germline V gene has CDR1 DFQATT and CDR2 SNEGSKA (reference sequence). V lost 5 bases to trimming and J lost 0 bases; unmatched junction nucleotides: 5. This CDR3 has 16 residues.

The chain has TRBV20-1 and TRBJ1-2, with TRBD1 as a possible D gene (5 bases). Germline assignment: CDR1 DFQATT and CDR2 SNEGSKA (reference sequence). This CDR3 comprises 14 residues. V was shortened by 0 bases and J by 8 bases, with 16 bases between the two germline ends. CDR3 amino acids: CSARDTGVPGGYTF. The CDR3 DNA follows: TGCAGTGCTAGAGATACGGGGGTCCCAGGGGGCTACACCTTC.